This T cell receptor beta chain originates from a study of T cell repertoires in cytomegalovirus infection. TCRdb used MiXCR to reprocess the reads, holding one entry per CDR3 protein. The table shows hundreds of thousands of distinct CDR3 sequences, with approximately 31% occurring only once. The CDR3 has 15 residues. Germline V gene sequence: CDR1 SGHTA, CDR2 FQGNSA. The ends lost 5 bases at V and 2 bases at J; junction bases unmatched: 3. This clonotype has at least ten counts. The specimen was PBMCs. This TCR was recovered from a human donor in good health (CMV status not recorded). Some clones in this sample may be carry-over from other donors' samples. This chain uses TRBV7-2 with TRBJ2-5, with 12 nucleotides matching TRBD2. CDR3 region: CASSPGLAGQETQYF. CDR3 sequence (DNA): TGTGCCAGCAGCCCCGGACTAGCGGGACAAGAGACCCAGTACTTC.